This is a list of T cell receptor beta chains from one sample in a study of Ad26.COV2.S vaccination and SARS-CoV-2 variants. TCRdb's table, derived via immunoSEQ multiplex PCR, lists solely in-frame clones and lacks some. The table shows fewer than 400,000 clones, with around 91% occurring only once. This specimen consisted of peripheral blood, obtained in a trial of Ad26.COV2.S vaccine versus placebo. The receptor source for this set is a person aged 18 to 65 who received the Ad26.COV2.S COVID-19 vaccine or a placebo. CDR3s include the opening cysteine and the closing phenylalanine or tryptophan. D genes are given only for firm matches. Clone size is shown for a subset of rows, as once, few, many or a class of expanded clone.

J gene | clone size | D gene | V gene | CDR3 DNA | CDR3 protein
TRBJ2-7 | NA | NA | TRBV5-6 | TGTGCCAGCAGCTTGGCCGTGTACGAGCAGTACTTC | CASSLAVYEQYF
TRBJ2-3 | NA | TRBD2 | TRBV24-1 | TGTGCCACCAGTGATTTTAGGCTAGCGGACGGCACAGATACGCAGTATTTT | CATSDFRLADGTDTQYF
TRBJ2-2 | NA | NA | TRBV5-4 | TGTGCCAGCAGCTTGGGGATCCTACCCACCGGGGAGCTGTTTTTT | CASSLGILPTGELFF
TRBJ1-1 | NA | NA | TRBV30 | TGTGCCTGCCGACGGATGAACACTGAAGCTTTCTTT | CACRRMNTEAFF
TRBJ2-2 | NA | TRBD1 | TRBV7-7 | TGTGCTAGCAGCTTCGGGACAGGGGCGACCGGGGAGCTGTTTTTT | CASSFGTGATGELFF
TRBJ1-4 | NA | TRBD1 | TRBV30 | TGTGCCTGGAGTGTAACCCGGACAGGGACTAATGAAAAACTGTTTTTT | CAWSVTRTGTNEKLFF
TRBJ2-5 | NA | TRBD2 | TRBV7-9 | TGTGCCAGCAGCTTATCGGGACTAGCGGGAGGGCAAGAGACCCAGTACTTC | CASSLSGLAGGQETQYF
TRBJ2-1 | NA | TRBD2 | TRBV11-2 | TGTGCCAGCAGGGACACTAGCGGGAGACACAATGAGCAGTTCTTC | CASRDTSGRHNEQFF
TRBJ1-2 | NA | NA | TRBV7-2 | TGTGCCAGCAGGAAGGACGGTTCCTATGGCTACACCTTC | CASRKDGSYGYTF
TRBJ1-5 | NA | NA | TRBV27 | TGTGCCAGCACCCCCCTCGGGAGGGCAGGCAATCAGCCCCAGCATTTT | CASTPLGRAGNQPQHF
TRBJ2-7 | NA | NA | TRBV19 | TGTGCCAGTAGTATAAGCCCCGTGGCCAGAGGAACCTACGAGCAGTACTTC | CASSISPVARGTYEQYF
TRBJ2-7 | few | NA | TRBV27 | TGTGCCTCAAGACCAAAAACGGGATTTCAGGTGGAGTACTTC | CASRPKTGFQVEYF
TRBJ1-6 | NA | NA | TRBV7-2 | TGTGCCAGCAGCTTAGACAGGGTTTCACCCCTCCACTTT | CASSLDRVSPLHF